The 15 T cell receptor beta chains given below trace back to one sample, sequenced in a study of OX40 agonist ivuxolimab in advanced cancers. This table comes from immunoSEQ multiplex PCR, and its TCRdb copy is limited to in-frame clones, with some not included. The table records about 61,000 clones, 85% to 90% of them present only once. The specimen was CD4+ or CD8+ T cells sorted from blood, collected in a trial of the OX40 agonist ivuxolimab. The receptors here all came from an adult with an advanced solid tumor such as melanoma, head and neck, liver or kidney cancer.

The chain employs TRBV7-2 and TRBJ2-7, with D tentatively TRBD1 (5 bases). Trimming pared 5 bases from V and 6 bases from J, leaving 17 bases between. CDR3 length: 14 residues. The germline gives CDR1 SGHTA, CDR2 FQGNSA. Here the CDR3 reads CASSRLTQGSEQYF. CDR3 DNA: TGTGCCAGCAGCCGTCTCACTCAGGGATCCGAGCAGTACTTC.

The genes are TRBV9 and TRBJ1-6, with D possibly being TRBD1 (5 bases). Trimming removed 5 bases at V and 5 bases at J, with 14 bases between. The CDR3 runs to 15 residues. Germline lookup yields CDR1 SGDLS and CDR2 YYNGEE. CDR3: CASRRTGANNSPLHF. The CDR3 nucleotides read TGTGCCAGCAGACGAACCGGGGCCAATAATTCACCCCTCCACTTT. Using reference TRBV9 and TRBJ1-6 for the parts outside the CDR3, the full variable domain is DSGVTQTPKHLITATGQRVTLRCSPRSGDLSVYWYQQSLDQGLQFLIQYYNGEERAKGNILERFSAQQFPDLHSELNLSSLELGDSALYFCASRRTGANNSPLHFGNGTRLTVT.

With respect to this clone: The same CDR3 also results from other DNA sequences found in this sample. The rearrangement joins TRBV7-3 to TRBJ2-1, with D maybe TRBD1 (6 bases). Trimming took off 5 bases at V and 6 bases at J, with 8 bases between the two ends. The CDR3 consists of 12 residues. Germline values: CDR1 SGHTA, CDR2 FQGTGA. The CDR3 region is CASSPQGNEQFF. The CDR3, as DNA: TGTGCCAGCAGCCCACAGGGCAATGAGCAGTTCTTC.

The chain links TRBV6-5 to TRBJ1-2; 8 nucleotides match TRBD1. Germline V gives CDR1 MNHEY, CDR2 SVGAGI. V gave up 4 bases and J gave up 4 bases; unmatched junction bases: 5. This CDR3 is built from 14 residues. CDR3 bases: TGTGCCAGCAGTTTCGGACAGGGAGGCTATGGCTACACCTTC. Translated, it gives CASSFGQGGYGYTF.

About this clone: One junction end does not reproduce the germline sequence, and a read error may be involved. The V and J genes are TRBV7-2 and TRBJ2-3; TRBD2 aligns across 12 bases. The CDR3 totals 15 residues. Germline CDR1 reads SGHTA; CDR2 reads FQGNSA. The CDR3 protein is CASSIGLAGTDTRYF. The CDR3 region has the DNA TGTGCCAGCAGCATCGGACTAGCGGGAACAGATACGCGGTATTTT.

The CDR3 spells CASIPTVLRYNEQFF. CDR3 bases: TGTGCCAGCATACCGACAGTTTTACGATACAATGAGCAGTTCTTC. The V and J genes are TRBV28 and TRBJ2-1, with TRBD1 as a possible D gene (5 bases). CDR3 length: 15 amino acids. Germline values: CDR1 MDHEN, CDR2 SYDVKM. V lost 7 bases to trimming and J lost 4 bases, with 17 bases between them. Full variable domain (outside the CDR3, taken from reference TRBV28 and TRBJ2-1): DVKVTQSSRYLVKRTGEKVFLECVQDMDHENMFWYRQDPGLGLRLIYFSYDVKMKEKGDIPEGYSVSREKKERFSLILESASTNQTSMYLCASIPTVLRYNEQFFGPGTRLTVL.

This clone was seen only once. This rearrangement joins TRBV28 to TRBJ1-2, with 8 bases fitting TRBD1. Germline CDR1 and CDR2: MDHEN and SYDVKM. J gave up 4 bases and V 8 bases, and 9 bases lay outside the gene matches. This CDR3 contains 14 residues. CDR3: CASEGQVRAYGYTF. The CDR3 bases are TGTGCCAGCGAGGGACAGGTCCGGGCCTATGGCTACACCTTC.

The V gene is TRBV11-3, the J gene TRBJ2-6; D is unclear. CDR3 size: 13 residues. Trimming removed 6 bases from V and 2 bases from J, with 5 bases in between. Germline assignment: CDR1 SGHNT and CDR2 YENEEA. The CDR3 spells CASSYAGANVLTF. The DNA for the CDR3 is TGTGCCAGCAGTTATGCTGGGGCCAACGTCCTGACTTTC.

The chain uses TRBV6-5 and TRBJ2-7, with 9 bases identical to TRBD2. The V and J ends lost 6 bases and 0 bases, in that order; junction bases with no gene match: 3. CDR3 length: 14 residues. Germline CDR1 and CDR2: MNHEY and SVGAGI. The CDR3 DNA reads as TGTGCCAGCAGATTACTAGCGGGCTCCTACGAGCAGTACTTC. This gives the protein CASRLLAGSYEQYF.

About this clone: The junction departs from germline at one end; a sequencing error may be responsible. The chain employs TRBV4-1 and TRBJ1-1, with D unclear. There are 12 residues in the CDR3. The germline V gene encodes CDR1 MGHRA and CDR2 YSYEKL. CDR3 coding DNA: TGCGCCAGCAGTCAAGGTAACACTGAAGCTTTCTTT. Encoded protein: CASSQGNTEAFF.

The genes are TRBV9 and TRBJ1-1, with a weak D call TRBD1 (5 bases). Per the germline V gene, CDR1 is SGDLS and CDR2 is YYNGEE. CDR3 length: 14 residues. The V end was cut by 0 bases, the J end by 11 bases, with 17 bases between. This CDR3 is CASSVDVGESGAFF. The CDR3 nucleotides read TGTGCCAGCAGCGTAGATGTAGGGGAGAGTGGGGCTTTCTTT. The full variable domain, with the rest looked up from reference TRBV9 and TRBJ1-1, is DSGVTQTPKHLITATGQRVTLRCSPRSGDLSVYWYQQSLDQGLQFLIQYYNGEERAKGNILERFSAQQFPDLHSELNLSSLELGDSALYFCASSVDVGESGAFFGQGTRLTVV.

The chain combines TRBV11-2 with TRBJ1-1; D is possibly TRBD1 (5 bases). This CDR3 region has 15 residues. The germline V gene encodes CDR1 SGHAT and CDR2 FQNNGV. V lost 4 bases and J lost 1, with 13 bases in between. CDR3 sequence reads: CASSYLGAANTEAFF. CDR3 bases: TGTGCCAGCAGCTACCTCGGGGCCGCGAACACTGAAGCTTTCTTT.

The CDR3 DNA follows: TGTGCCATCGCAGGGACAGACTCTGGAAACACCATATATTTT. Protein: CAIAGTDSGNTIYF. The rearrangement uses TRBV10-3 and TRBJ1-3, with 7 positions matching TRBD1. CDR3 length equals 14 residues. Germline values: CDR1 ENHRY, CDR2 SYGVKD. The V segment lost 8 bases and the J segment 0 bases; nucleotides outside the gene matches: 4.

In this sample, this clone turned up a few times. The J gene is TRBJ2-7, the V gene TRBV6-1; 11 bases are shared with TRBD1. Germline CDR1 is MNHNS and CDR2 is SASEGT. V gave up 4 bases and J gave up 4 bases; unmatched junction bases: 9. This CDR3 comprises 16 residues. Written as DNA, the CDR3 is TGTGCCAGCAGTGCGAATCCGGGACAGGGGGTTTACGAGCAGTACTTC. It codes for CASSANPGQGVYEQYF.

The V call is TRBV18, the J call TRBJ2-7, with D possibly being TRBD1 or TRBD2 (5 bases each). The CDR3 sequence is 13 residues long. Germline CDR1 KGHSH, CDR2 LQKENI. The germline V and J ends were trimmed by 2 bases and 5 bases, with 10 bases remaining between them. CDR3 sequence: CASSPEGSDEQYF. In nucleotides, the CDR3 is TGTGCCAGCTCACCAGAGGGGAGCGACGAGCAGTACTTC. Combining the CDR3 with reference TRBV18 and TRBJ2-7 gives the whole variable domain NAGVMQNPRHLVRRRGQEARLRCSPMKGHSHVYWYRQLPEEGLKFMVYLQKENIIDESGMPKERFSAEFPKEGPSILRIQQVVRGDSAAYFCASSPEGSDEQYFGPGTRLTVT.